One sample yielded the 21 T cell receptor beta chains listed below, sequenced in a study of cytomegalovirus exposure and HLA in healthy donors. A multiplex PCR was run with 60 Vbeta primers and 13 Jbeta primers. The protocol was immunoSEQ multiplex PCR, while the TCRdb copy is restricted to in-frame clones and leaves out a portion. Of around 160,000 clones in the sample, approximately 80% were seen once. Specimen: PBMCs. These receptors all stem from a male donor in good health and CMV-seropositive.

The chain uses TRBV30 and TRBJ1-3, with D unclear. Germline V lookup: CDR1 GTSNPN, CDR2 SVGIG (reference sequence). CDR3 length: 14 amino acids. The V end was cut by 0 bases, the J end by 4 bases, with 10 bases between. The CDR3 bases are TGTGCCTGGAGTGTACTGGGAGGAGGAAACACCATATATTTT. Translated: CAWSVLGGGNTIYF. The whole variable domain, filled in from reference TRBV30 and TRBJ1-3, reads SQTIHQWPATLVQPVGSPLSLECTVEGTSNPNLYWYRQAAGRGLQLLFYSVGIGQISSEVPQNLSASRPQDRQFILSSKKLLLSDSGFYLCAWSVLGGGNTIYFGEGSWLTVV.

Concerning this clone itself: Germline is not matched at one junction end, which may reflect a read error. Here the CDR3 reads CASSLGLGETQYF. CDR3 DNA sequence: TGTGCTAGCAGCTTGGGACTCGGGGAGACCCAGTACTTC. This chain uses TRBV7-7 with TRBJ2-5, with D tentatively TRBD2 (6 bases). The CDR3 covers 13 residues. Germline CDR1 SSHAT, CDR2 FNYEAQ (reference sequence).

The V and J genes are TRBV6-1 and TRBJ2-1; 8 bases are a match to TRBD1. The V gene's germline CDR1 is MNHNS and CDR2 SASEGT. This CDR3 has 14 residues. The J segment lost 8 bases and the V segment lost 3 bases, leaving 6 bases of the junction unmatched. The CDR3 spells CASSENRGVYEQFF. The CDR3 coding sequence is TGTGCCAGCAGTGAGAACAGGGGGGTGTATGAGCAGTTCTTC.

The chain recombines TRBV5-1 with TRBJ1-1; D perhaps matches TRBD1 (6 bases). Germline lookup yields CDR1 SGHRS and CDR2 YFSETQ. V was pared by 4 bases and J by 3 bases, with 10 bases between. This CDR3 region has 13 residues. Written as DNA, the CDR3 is TGCGCCAGCAGCCTTCCAGGGGACACTGAAGCTTTCTTT. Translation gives CASSLPGDTEAFF.

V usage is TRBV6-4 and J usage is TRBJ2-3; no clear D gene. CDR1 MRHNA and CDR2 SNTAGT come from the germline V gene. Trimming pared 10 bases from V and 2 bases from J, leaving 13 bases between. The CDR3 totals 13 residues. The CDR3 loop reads CATSPSSTDTQYF. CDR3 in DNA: TGTGCCACCTCTCCCTCGTCCACAGATACGCAGTATTTT.

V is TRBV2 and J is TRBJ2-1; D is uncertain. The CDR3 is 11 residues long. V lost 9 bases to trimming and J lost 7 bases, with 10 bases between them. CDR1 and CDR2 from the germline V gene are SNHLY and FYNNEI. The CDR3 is CARKDGNEQFF. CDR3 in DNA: TGTGCCAGAAAAGACGGGAATGAGCAGTTCTTC.

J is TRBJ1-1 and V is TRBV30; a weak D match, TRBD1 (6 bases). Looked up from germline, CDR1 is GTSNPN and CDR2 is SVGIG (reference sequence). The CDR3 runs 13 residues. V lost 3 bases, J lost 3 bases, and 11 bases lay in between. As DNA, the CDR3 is TGTGCCTGGAGGATTTACAGGGACACTGAAGCTTTCTTT. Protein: CAWRIYRDTEAFF.

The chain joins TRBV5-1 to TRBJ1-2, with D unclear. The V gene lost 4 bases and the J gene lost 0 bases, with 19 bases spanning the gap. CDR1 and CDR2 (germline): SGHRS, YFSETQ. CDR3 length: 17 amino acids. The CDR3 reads CASSPYPDGGTNYGYTF. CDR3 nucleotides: TGCGCCAGCAGCCCGTACCCGGACGGCGGGACTAACTATGGCTACACCTTC.

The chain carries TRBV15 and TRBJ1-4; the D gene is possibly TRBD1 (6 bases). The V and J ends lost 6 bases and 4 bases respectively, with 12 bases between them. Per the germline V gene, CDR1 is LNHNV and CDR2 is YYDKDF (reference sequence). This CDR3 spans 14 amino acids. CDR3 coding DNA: TGTGCCACCAGTAACAGGGCCATTAATGAAAAACTGTTTTTT. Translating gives CATSNRAINEKLFF.

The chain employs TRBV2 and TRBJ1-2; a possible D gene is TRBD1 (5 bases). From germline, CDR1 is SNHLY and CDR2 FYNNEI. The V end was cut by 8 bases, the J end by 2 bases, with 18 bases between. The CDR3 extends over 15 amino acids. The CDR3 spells CASSRVGGGNYGYTF. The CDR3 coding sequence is TGTGCCAGCTCGCGGGTGGGGGGAGGAAACTATGGCTACACCTTC.

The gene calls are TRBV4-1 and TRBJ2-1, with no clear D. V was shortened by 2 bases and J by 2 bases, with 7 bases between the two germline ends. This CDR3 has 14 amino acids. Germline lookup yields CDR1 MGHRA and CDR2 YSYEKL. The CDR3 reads CASSQRVTYNEQFF. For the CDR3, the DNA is TGCGCCAGCAGCCAACGGGTCACCTACAATGAGCAGTTCTTC.

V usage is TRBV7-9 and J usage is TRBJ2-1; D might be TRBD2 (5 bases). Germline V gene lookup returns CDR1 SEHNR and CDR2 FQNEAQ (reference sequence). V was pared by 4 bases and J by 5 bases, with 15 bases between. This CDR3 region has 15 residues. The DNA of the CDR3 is TGTGCCAGCAGCTCTCCTCGCGGGTTACACAATGAGCAGTTCTTC. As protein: CASSSPRGLHNEQFF.

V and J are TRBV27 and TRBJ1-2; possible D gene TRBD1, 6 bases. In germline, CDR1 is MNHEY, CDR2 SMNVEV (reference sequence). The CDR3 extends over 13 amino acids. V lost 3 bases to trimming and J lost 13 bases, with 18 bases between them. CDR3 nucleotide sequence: TGTGCCAGCAGTTTGATGGGGGGGCGGGATTTCACCTTC. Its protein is CASSLMGGRDFTF.

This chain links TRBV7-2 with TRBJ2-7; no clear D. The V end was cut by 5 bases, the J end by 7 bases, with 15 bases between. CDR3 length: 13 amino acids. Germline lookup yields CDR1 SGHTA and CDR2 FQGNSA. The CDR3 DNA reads TGTGCCAGCAGCCCCCGGGTTGAGAAGGAGCAGTACTTC. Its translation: CASSPRVEKEQYF. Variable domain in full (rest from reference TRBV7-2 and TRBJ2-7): GAGVSQSPSNKVTEKGKDVELRCDPISGHTALYWYRQSLGQGLEFLIYFQGNSAPDKSGLPSDRFSAERTGGSVSTLTIQRTQQEDSAVYLCASSPRVEKEQYFGPGTRLTVT.

Written as DNA, the CDR3 is TGCGCCAGCAAAGGCGGGGGGGCGGGAGAGACCCAGTACTTC. Its translation: CASKGGGAGETQYF. V and J are TRBV10-2 and TRBJ2-5; 9 bases line up with TRBD2. Germline CDR1 reads WSHSY; CDR2 reads SAAADI. The CDR3 sequence is 14 residues long. The trim removed 7 bases at V and 4 bases at J, leaving 7 bases unmatched.

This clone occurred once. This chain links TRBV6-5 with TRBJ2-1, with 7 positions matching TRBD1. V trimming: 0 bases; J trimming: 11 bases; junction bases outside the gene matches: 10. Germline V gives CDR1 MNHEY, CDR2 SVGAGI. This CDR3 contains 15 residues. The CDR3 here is CASSYSDRVGEKQFF. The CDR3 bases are TGTGCCAGCAGTTACTCTGACAGGGTCGGGGAGAAGCAGTTCTTC.

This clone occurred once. CDR3 sequence reads: CASSLGQEVYEQYF. CDR3 in DNA: TGCGCCAGCAGCCTCGGACAGGAGGTCTACGAGCAGTACTTC. The rearrangement joins TRBV4-1 to TRBJ2-7, with 7 bases aligning to TRBD1. The germline CDR1 and CDR2 sequences are MGHRA and YSYEKL. The CDR3 totals 14 residues. Trimming took 4 bases from V and 3 from J; bases not matched to a gene: 6.

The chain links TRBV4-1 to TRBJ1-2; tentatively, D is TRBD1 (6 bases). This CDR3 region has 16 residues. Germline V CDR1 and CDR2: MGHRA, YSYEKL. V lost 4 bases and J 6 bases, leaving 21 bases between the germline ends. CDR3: CASSPMFRDTDHGYTF. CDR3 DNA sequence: TGCGCCAGCAGCCCAATGTTCCGGGACACCGATCATGGCTACACCTTC.

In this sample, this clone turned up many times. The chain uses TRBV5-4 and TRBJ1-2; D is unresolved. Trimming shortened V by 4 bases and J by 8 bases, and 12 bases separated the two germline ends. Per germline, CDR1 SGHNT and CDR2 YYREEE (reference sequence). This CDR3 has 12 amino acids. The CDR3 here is CASSQAPEGYTF. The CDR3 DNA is TGTGCCAGCAGCCAGGCCCCTGAGGGCTACACCTTC.

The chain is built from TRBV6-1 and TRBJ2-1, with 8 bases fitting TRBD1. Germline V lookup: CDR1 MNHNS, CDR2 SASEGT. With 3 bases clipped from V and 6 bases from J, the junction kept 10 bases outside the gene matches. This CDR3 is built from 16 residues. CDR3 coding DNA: TGTGCCAGCAGTGATCAGGACAGGGAGCTCCCCAATGAGCAGTTCTTC. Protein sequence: CASSDQDRELPNEQFF.

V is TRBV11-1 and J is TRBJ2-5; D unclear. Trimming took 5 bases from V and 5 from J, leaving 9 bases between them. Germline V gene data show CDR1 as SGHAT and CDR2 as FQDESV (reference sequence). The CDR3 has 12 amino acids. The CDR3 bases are TGTGCCAGCAGCCCCTTCCGGGAGACCCAGTACTTC. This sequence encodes CASSPFRETQYF.